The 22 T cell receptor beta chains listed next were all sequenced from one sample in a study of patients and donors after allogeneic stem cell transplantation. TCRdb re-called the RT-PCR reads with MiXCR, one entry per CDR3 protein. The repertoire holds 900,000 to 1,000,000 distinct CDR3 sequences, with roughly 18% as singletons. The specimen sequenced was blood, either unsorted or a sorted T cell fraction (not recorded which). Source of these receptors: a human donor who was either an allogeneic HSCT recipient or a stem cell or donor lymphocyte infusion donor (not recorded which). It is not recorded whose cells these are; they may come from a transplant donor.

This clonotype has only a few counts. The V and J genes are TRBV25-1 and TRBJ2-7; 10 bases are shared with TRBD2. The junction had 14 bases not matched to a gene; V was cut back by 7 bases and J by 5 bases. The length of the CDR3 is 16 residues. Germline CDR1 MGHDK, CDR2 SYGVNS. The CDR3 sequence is CASIPTPGLALDEQYF. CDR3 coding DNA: TGTGCCAGCATCCCAACCCCGGGACTAGCGTTGGACGAGCAGTACTTC.

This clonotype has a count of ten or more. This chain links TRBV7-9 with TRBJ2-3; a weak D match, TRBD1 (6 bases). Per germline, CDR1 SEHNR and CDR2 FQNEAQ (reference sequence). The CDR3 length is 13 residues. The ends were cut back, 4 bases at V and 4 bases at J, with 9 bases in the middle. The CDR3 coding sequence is TGTGCCAGCAGCTCACAGGGACCAGATACGCAGTATTTT. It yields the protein CASSSQGPDTQYF. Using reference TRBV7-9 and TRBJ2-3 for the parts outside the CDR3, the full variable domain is DTGVSQNPRHKITKRGQNVTFRCDPISEHNRLYWYRQTLGQGPEFLTYFQNEAQLEKSRLLSDRFSAERPKGSFSTLEIQRTEQGDSAMYLCASSSQGPDTQYFGPGTRLTVL.

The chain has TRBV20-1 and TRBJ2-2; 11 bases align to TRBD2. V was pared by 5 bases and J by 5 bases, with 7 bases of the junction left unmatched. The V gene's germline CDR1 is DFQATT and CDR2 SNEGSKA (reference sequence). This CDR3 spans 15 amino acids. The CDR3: CSARLAGGRTGELFF. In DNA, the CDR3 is TGCAGTGCTCGTTTAGCGGGAGGGCGGACCGGGGAGCTGTTTTTT.

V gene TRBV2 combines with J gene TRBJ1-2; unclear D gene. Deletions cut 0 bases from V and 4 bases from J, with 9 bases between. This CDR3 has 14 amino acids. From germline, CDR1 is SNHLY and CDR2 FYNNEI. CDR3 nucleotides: TGTGCCAGCAGTGAAGCGGAGGGCGTCTATGGCTACACCTTC. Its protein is CASSEAEGVYGYTF.

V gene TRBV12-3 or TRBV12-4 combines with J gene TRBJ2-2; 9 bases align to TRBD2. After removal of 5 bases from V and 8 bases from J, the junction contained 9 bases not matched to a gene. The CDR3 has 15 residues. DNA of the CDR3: TGTGCCAGCAGTAATTACGGGACTAGCTTTGGGGAGCTGTTTTTT. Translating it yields CASSNYGTSFGELFF.

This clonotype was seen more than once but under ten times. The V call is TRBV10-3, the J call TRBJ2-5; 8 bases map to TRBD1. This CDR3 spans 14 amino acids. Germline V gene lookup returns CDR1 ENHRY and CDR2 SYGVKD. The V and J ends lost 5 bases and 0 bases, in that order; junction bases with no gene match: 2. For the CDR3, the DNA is TGTGCCATCAGTAGGGGACAGGACCAAGAGACCCAGTACTTC. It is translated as CAISRGQDQETQYF.

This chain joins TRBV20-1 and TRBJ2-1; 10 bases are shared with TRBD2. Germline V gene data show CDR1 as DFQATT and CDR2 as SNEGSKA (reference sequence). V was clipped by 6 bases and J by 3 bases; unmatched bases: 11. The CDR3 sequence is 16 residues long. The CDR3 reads CSASPLSGGIYNEQFF. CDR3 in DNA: TGCAGTGCATCCCCGCTTAGCGGGGGGATCTACAATGAGCAGTTCTTC.

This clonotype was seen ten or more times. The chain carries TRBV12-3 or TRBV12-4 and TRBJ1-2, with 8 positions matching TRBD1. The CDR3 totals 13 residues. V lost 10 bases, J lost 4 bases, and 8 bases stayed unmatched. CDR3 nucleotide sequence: TGTGCCACGACGACAGGGGCCACCTATGGCTACACCTTC. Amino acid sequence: CATTTGATYGYTF.

This chain's CDR3 is CSARTVLSYEQYF. CDR3 DNA sequence: TGCAGTGCCAGGACAGTACTCTCCTACGAGCAGTACTTC. The chain joins TRBV20-1 to TRBJ2-7; D is possibly TRBD1 (6 bases). Trimming removed 6 bases from V and 0 bases from J, with 12 bases in between. Germline V CDR1 and CDR2: DFQATT, SNEGSKA (reference sequence). The CDR3 covers 13 residues.

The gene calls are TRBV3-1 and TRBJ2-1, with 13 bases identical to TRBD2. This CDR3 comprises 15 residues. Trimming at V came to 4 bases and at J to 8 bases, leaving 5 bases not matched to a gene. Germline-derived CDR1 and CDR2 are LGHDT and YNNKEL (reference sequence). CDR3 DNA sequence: TGTGCCAGCAGCCCGGGACTAGCGGGGCCCCATGAGCAGTTCTTC. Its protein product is CASSPGLAGPHEQFF.

This CDR3 is CASSPSGFRQGTKNIQYF. The CDR3 bases are TGTGCCAGCAGCCCCTCGGGCTTCAGGCAGGGGACCAAAAACATTCAGTACTTC. The chain links TRBV7-3 to TRBJ2-4, with D maybe TRBD1 (6 bases). The ends were cut back, 5 bases at V and 2 bases at J, with 22 bases in the middle. The CDR3 loop spans 18 amino acids. Germline loops: CDR1 SGHTA, CDR2 FQGTGA.

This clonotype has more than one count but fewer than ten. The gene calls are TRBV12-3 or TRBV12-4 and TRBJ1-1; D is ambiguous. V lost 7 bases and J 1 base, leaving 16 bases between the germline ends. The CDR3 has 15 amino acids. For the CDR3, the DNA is TGTGCCAGCACCAAAGGGCGGGAACGGAACACTGAAGCTTTCTTT. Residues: CASTKGRERNTEAFF.

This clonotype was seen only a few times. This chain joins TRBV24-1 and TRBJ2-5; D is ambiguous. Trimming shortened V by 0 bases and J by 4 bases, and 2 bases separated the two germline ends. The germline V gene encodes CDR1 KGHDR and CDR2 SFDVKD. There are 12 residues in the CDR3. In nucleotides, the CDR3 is TGTGCCACCAGTGATTTGGTAGAGACCCAGTACTTC. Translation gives CATSDLVETQYF.

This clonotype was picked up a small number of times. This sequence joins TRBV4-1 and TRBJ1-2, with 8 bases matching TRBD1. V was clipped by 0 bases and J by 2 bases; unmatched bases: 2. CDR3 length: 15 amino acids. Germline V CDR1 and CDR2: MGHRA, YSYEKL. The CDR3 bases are TGCGCCAGCAGCCAAGAGGACAGGGTAAACTATGGCTACACCTTC. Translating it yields CASSQEDRVNYGYTF.

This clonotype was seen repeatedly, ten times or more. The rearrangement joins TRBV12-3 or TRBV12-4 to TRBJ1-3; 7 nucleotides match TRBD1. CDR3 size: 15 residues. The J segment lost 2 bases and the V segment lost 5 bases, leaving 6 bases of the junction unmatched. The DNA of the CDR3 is TGTGCCAGCAGTCTAACAGGGGCGCCTGGAAACACCATATATTTT. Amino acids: CASSLTGAPGNTIYF.

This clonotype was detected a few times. The CDR3 DNA reads TGTGCCAGCAGCCACAGGGTTTATCAGCCCCAGCATTTT. It translates to CASSHRVYQPQHF. The genes are TRBV7-2 and TRBJ1-5; D may be TRBD1 (6 bases). CDR1 and CDR2 (germline): SGHTA, FQGNSA. V gave up 5 bases and J gave up 5 bases, with 10 bases separating them. This CDR3 is 13 amino acids long.

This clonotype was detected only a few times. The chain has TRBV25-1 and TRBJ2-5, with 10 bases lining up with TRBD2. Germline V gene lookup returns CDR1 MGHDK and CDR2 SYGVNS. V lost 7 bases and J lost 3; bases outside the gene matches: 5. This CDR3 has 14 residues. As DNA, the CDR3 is TGTGCCAGCACGCTAGCGGGAGAAAAAGAGACCCAGTACTTC. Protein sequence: CASTLAGEKETQYF.

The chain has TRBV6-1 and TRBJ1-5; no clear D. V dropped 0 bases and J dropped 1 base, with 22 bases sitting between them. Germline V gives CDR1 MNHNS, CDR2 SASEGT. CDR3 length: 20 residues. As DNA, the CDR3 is TGTGCCAGCAGTGAAGCTGTTGTCGGAAAGGGAGTGGTCAGCAATCAGCCCCAGCATTTT. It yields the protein CASSEAVVGKGVVSNQPQHF.

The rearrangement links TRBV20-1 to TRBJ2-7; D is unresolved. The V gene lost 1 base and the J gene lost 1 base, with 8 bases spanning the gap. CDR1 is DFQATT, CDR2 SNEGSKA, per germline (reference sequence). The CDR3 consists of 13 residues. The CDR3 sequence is CSARVSSSYEQYF. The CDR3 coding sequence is TGCAGTGCTAGAGTCTCCAGTTCCTACGAGCAGTACTTC.

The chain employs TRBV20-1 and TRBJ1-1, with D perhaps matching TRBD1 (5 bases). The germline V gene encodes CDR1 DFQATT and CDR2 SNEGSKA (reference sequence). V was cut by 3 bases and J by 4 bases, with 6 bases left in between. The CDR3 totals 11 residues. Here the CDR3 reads CSASGGTEAFF. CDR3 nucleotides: TGCAGTGCTAGTGGGGGCACTGAAGCTTTCTTT.

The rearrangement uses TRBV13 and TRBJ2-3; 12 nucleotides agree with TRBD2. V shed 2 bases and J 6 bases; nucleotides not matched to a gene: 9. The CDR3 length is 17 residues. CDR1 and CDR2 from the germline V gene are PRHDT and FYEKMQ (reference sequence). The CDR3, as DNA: TGTGCCAGCAGCTTAAGGCTAGCGGGGGGGCCGACGGATACGCAGTATTTT. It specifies CASSLRLAGGPTDTQYF.

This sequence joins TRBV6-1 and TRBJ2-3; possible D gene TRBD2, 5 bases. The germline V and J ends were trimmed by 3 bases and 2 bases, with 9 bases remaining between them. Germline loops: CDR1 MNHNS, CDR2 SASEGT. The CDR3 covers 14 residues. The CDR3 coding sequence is TGTGCCAGCAGTGACGACGGGATCACAGATACGCAGTATTTT. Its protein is CASSDDGITDTQYF.